This T cell receptor (beta chain) was sequenced during a study of T cell repertoires in cytomegalovirus infection. Overall study: TCR beta signatures that were public indicated CMV infection and matching HLA type.

The CDR3 extends over 16 amino acids. V shed 7 bases, J shed 1 base, and the junction held 10 bases outside the gene matches. Germline V gene data show CDR1 as MDHEN and CDR2 as SYDVKM. From the reads, TCRdb called clonotypes with MiXCR, one entry per CDR3 protein. The data contain approximately 240,000 distinct CDR3 sequences, roughly an eighth of them singletons. Whole-study findings and limits: The ex vivo response was dominated by HLA-C-restricted CMV-specific TCR beta clonotypes.

This clonotype was counted many times. What it binds is not known. The specimen sequenced was PBMCs. This sequence was found in a human donor in good health (CMV status not recorded). Some clones in this sample may be carry-over from other donors' samples. This chain connects TRBV28 to TRBJ1-1; TRBD1 matches 9 bases. The CDR3 DNA reads as TGTGCCAGCATCGAGGGAGGGACAGGGACGAACACTGAAGCTTTCTTT. Translation gives CASIEGGTGTNTEAFF.